Below, 7 T cell receptor beta chains from the same sample are listed, as sequenced in a study of shared clonotypes between healthy human individuals. Profiled with immunoSEQ multiplex PCR; TCRdb holds only in-frame clones, not every one. The sample records hundreds of thousands of clones, 97% being singletons. The sequencing input was naive CD4+ T cells sorted from blood. Subset described: CD45RA+ positively selected. The source is a woman in her 30s in good health.

CDR3 coding DNA: TGTGCCAGCACCCCGAACAGGGGGCGCGGTCAGCCCCAGCATTTT. It encodes CASTPNRGRGQPQHF. The V and J genes are TRBV6-1 and TRBJ1-5; 9 bases align to TRBD1. Germline V gene sequence: CDR1 MNHNS, CDR2 SASEGT. V gave up 7 bases and J gave up 6 bases; unmatched junction bases: 10. The CDR3 is made up of 15 amino acids.

The chain couples TRBV7-2 to TRBJ2-2; 10 nucleotides align to TRBD2. The CDR3 totals 16 residues. With 2 bases clipped from V and 5 bases from J, the junction kept 5 bases outside the gene matches. Looked up from germline, CDR1 is SGHTA and CDR2 is FQGNSA. CDR3 loop: CASSLPSGSLTGELFF. CDR3 nucleotide sequence: TGTGCCAGCAGCTTACCTAGCGGGAGTCTTACCGGGGAGCTGTTTTTT.

J is TRBJ2-2 and V is TRBV5-1; TRBD2 matches at 9 bases. V trimming: 5 bases; J trimming: 0 bases; junction bases outside the gene matches: 5. In germline, CDR1 is SGHRS, CDR2 YFSETQ. The CDR3 contains 16 residues. The CDR3 nucleotides read TGCGCCAGCAGTGGAATAGCGGGAGCGAACACCGGGGAGCTGTTTTTT. This codes for CASSGIAGANTGELFF.

J is TRBJ1-1 and V is TRBV6-5; 8 positions agree with TRBD1. After removal of 2 bases from V and 4 bases from J, the junction contained 6 bases not matched to a gene. The CDR3 sequence is 15 residues long. Germline V gene lookup returns CDR1 MNHEY and CDR2 SVGAGI. The CDR3 DNA reads as TGTGCCAGCAGTTACAGGACAGGGATCGGCACTGAAGCTTTCTTT. Residues: CASSYRTGIGTEAFF.

This clone was found a few times. This specimen includes other DNA sequences encoding the same CDR3. The chain carries TRBV14 and TRBJ1-1, with TRBD1 as a possible D gene (5 bases). Germline-derived CDR1 and CDR2 are SGHDN and FVKESK. The CDR3 is made up of 13 amino acids. Trimming removed 9 bases from V and 2 bases from J, with 13 bases in between. Here the CDR3 DNA reads TGTGCCAGTTCACAGGAGGTAAACACTGAAGCTTTCTTT. Protein sequence: CASSQEVNTEAFF. The whole variable domain, remainder taken from reference TRBV14 and TRBJ1-1, is EAGVTQFPSHSVIEKGQTVTLRCDPISGHDNLYWYRRVMGKEIKFLLHFVKESKQDESGMPNNRFLAERTGGTYSTLKVQPAELEDSGVYFCASSQEVNTEAFFGQGTRLTVV.

This clone was seen only once. The CDR3 sequence: CSGTGTYEQYF. Here the CDR3 DNA reads TGCAGTGGAACAGGGACCTACGAGCAGTACTTC. This chain uses TRBV20-1 with TRBJ2-7, with D perhaps matching TRBD1 (6 bases). The CDR3 is 11 residues long. Germline CDR1 is DFQATT and CDR2 is SNEGSKA (reference sequence). The V end lost 7 bases, the J end lost 2 bases, and 9 bases lay between the germline ends.

The J gene is TRBJ2-7, the V gene TRBV19; a possible D gene is TRBD2 (7 bases). This CDR3 has 16 amino acids. CDR1 LNHDA and CDR2 SQIVND come from the germline V gene (reference sequence). Trimming removed 3 bases from V and 3 bases from J, with 18 bases in between. Here the CDR3 reads CASSIGRSDRFYEQYF. The CDR3 DNA sequence: TGTGCCAGTAGTATCGGGAGGTCAGACAGGTTCTACGAGCAGTACTTC.